A selection of T cell receptor beta chains follows, all from one sample in a study of cytomegalovirus exposure and HLA in healthy donors. The protocol was immunoSEQ multiplex PCR, while the TCRdb copy is restricted to in-frame clones and leaves out a portion. This sample has fewer than 250,000 clones, with about 83% found just once. Sequenced input: PBMCs. These TCRs come from a woman in her fifties or sixties in good health and CMV-seropositive. Each CDR3 is given with its conserved first and last residue. The order of the fields is J gene, D gene, clone size, V gene, CDR3 DNA, CDR3 protein. The D gene is left open where the match is weak. Size is omitted from some rows. Given values are once, few, many or a class for expanded clones.

j_call: TRBJ1-2; d_call: TRBD1; clone_size: -; v_call: TRBV7-2; cdr3_nt: TGTGCCAGCAGCTTCCGGTCCGGGACAGGGATCGGCGGCTACACCTTC; cdr3_aa: CASSFRSGTGIGGYTF
j_call: TRBJ1-5; d_call: TRBD1; clone_size: -; v_call: TRBV4-1; cdr3_nt: TGCGCCAGCAGCCCCTGGACAGGGGCAGGACAGCCCCAGCATTTT; cdr3_aa: CASSPWTGAGQPQHF
j_call: TRBJ1-1; d_call: TRBD1; clone_size: -; v_call: TRBV9; cdr3_nt: TGTGCCAGCAGCGTAGTGGGACAGGGAGACACTGAAGCTTTCTTT; cdr3_aa: CASSVVGQGDTEAFF
j_call: TRBJ2-1; d_call: TRBD2; clone_size: -; v_call: TRBV12-5; cdr3_nt: TGTGCTAGTGCCTGGGTGGTAAGTGGCTTAGCGGGGGGGTTGAATGAGCAGTTCTTC; cdr3_aa: CASAWVVSGLAGGLNEQFF
j_call: TRBJ1-5; d_call: -; clone_size: few; v_call: TRBV19; cdr3_nt: TGTGCCAGTACCACAGCCATCGGGGGGCCCCAGCATTTT; cdr3_aa: CASTTAIGGPQHF
j_call: TRBJ2-7; d_call: -; clone_size: -; v_call: TRBV7-9; cdr3_nt: TGTGCCACCCGGCACAGTAATACGGAGCAGTACTTC; cdr3_aa: CATRHSNTEQYF
j_call: TRBJ1-6; d_call: -; clone_size: -; v_call: TRBV19; cdr3_nt: TGTGCCAGTAGTATATTCCCGGGTAACGCTTCACCCCTCCACTTT; cdr3_aa: CASSIFPGNASPLHF
j_call: TRBJ2-1; d_call: TRBD2; clone_size: -; v_call: TRBV7-2; cdr3_nt: TGTGCCAGCAGCTTGAATAGCGGGGGCGGATGGCAGTTCTTC; cdr3_aa: CASSLNSGGGWQFF
j_call: TRBJ2-3; d_call: TRBD1; clone_size: -; v_call: TRBV11-1; cdr3_nt: TGTGCCAGCAGCTATAGACAGGGCTTGACAGATACGCAGTATTTT; cdr3_aa: CASSYRQGLTDTQYF
j_call: TRBJ2-1; d_call: TRBD2; clone_size: once; v_call: TRBV7-3; cdr3_nt: TGTGCCAGCAGCCCGACTAGCTCCGCGGGTAATGAGCAGTTCTTC; cdr3_aa: CASSPTSSAGNEQFF
j_call: TRBJ2-3; d_call: -; clone_size: -; v_call: TRBV7-6; cdr3_nt: TGTGCCAGCAGCTTAGGACCTGGGGGGTTCACAGATACGCAGTATTTT; cdr3_aa: CASSLGPGGFTDTQYF
j_call: TRBJ1-1; d_call: -; clone_size: -; v_call: TRBV19; cdr3_nt: TGTGCCAGTAGGACACAGGGTGCTAACACTGAAGCTTTCTTT; cdr3_aa: CASRTQGANTEAFF
j_call: TRBJ2-2; d_call: -; clone_size: once; v_call: TRBV6-5; cdr3_nt: TGTGCCAGCAGAAAAACAGAGAACACCGGGGAGCTGTTTTTT; cdr3_aa: CASRKTENTGELFF
j_call: TRBJ2-7; d_call: TRBD2; clone_size: -; v_call: TRBV7-9; cdr3_nt: TGTGCCAGCAGCTCCCCAAGACTAGCGGACTACGAGCAGTACTTC; cdr3_aa: CASSSPRLADYEQYF
j_call: TRBJ2-2; d_call: TRBD2; clone_size: -; v_call: TRBV6-4; cdr3_nt: TGTGCCAGCAGTCCGAGCGGGGGCACCGGGGAGCTGTTTTTT; cdr3_aa: CASSPSGGTGELFF
j_call: TRBJ2-2; d_call: TRBD1; clone_size: once; v_call: TRBV18; cdr3_nt: TGTGCCAGCTCCGAACAGGGGATTGACACCGGGGAGCTGTTTTTT; cdr3_aa: CASSEQGIDTGELFF
j_call: TRBJ1-5; d_call: TRBD1; clone_size: -; v_call: TRBV19; cdr3_nt: TGTGCCAGTAGTAGGAAACAGGGGCCTCAGCCCCAGCATTTT; cdr3_aa: CASSRKQGPQPQHF
j_call: TRBJ1-2; d_call: -; clone_size: -; v_call: TRBV30; cdr3_nt: TGTGCCTGGAGTGTACTGGACACCTTATCCCGTGGCTACACCTTC; cdr3_aa: CAWSVLDTLSRGYTF
j_call: TRBJ2-7; d_call: -; clone_size: -; v_call: TRBV6-1; cdr3_nt: TGTGCTTCGGGCTTGGGACAAGACTACGAGCAGTACTTC; cdr3_aa: CASGLGQDYEQYF
j_call: TRBJ2-2; d_call: -; clone_size: once; v_call: TRBV6-5; cdr3_nt: TGTGCCAGCAGTTGGCAGGGTGGGACCGGGGAGCTGTTTTTT; cdr3_aa: CASSWQGGTGELFF
j_call: TRBJ2-5; d_call: TRBD2; clone_size: -; v_call: TRBV2; cdr3_nt: TGTGCCAGCAGTGGGGCGGCGCGGGGGGCGCGGGAGACCCAGTACTTC; cdr3_aa: CASSGAARGARETQYF
j_call: TRBJ1-1; d_call: -; clone_size: few; v_call: TRBV6-1; cdr3_nt: TGTGCCAGCAGAGCCCCCAACAGGGTTACTGAAGCTTTCTTT; cdr3_aa: CASRAPNRVTEAFF
j_call: TRBJ2-7; d_call: -; clone_size: -; v_call: TRBV20-1; cdr3_nt: TGCAGTGCTAGAGGCAGGTACGAGCAGTACTTC; cdr3_aa: CSARGRYEQYF
j_call: TRBJ2-2; d_call: -; clone_size: -; v_call: TRBV5-1; cdr3_nt: TGCGCCAGCAGCTTGCCCCGAGGGACCGGGGAGCTGTTTTTT; cdr3_aa: CASSLPRGTGELFF
j_call: TRBJ2-6; d_call: TRBD1; clone_size: -; v_call: TRBV5-8; cdr3_nt: TGTGCCAGCAGCGTCGGAGGACAGGGCTATGACTCTGGGGCCAACGTCCTGACTTTC; cdr3_aa: CASSVGGQGYDSGANVLTF
j_call: TRBJ1-2; d_call: TRBD1; clone_size: -; v_call: TRBV5-1; cdr3_nt: TGCGCCAGCAGCTTAGACGGGACAGGGATAACCCTCTATGGCTACACCTTC; cdr3_aa: CASSLDGTGITLYGYTF
j_call: TRBJ2-2; d_call: TRBD1; clone_size: -; v_call: TRBV28; cdr3_nt: TGTGCCAGCAGTTTCCCAGGACAGGGGGCTATCACCGGGGAGCTGTTTTTT; cdr3_aa: CASSFPGQGAITGELFF
j_call: TRBJ1-2; d_call: TRBD1; clone_size: -; v_call: TRBV9; cdr3_nt: TGTGCCAGCAGCCCAGGGGGCCACTATGGCTACACCTTC; cdr3_aa: CASSPGGHYGYTF
j_call: TRBJ2-3; d_call: -; clone_size: -; v_call: TRBV28; cdr3_nt: TGTGCCACCCAGATAGGGGGGGAGACAGATACGCAGTATTTT; cdr3_aa: CATQIGGETDTQYF
j_call: TRBJ2-3; d_call: TRBD2; clone_size: -; v_call: TRBV7-3; cdr3_nt: TGTGCCGGCAGCTCGGTAGCGGGGGGGCCAACAGATACGCAGTATTTT; cdr3_aa: CAGSSVAGGPTDTQYF